This T cell receptor (beta chain) was sequenced in a study of shared clonotypes between healthy human individuals. Germline assignment: CDR1 MDHEN and CDR2 SYDVKM. The CDR3 is 14 residues long. Trimming cost V 3 bases and J 8 bases, with 14 bases left between them. This clone appeared once. Its target is unknown. Deep was the level used in running the assay. In the source study's methods: As immunoSEQ supplied junction-only sequences (without quality scores), filtering differed. Generated by immunoSEQ multiplex PCR, the TCRdb table keeps only in-frame clones and is missing some. V and J calls and clone size follow that table, whereas D and trimming were derived from the DNA. The sample shows about 1.1 million clones, approximately 80% of them seen only once. General study points: Researchers found naive subsets generally carried larger estimated richness than memory subsets.

This sequence was found in a man in his late teens or twenties in good health. Some clones in this sample may be carry-over from other donors' samples. The chain joins TRBV28 to TRBJ2-1, with D tentatively TRBD2 (5 bases). Sample: memory CD4+ T cells from PBMCs. Noted subset: CD45RA-negative fraction. The CDR3 bases are TGTGCCAGCAGTTTCGTGGGAGATAACGATGAGCAGTTCTTC. Translation gives CASSFVGDNDEQFF.